This TCR beta chain is drawn from a study of cytomegalovirus exposure and HLA in healthy donors. Remarks on this clone: What it binds is unknown.

The study ran its PCR with 60 Vbeta and 13 Jbeta primers. Generated by immunoSEQ multiplex PCR, the TCRdb table keeps only in-frame clones and is missing some. The sample holds some 120,000 clones. Overall study results and limits: Investigators reported 150 to 200 TCR beta chains as tied to cytomegalovirus. Other equally common chains were less clonally expanded than HLA-associated TCR beta chains, a later analysis showed. Segments of the TCR beta V type were, in most cases, productive about 90% or about 30% of the time in an earlier analysis.

This CDR3 region has 17 residues. V gave up 4 bases and J gave up 2 bases; unmatched junction bases: 11. The germline V gene has CDR1 SGHVS and CDR2 FQNEAQ. The chain employs TRBV7-8 and TRBJ1-5, with TRBD1 matching 7 bases. The sequencing input was PBMCs. The source of this sequence is a man aged 30 to 45 in good health and CMV-seronegative. The CDR3 nucleotides read TGTGCCAGCAGCTCAACCCCGACAGGGCGCGGCAATCAGCCCCAGCATTTT. It specifies CASSSTPTGRGNQPQHF.